Listed below are T cell receptor beta chains from one sample, sequenced in a study of blood T cells in healthy people across ages. From the 5' RACE reads, TCRdb called clonotypes with MiXCR, one entry per CDR3 protein. Altogether around 1,700,000 distinct CDR3 sequences are present, 28% being singletons, with the ten largest covering around 7.7%. The specimen sequenced was blood. The receptors stem from a woman aged 25 to 39 in good health. Each CDR3 is given without its conserved first and last residue. The D gene is left open where the match is weak. Rows give clone size only sometimes, using once, few, many, or a class for an expanded clone.

d_call	j_call	v_call	clone_size	cdr3_aa
-	TRBJ1-1	TRBV15	-	ATSREFNTEAF
-	TRBJ2-7	TRBV20-1	few	SAKTTYGSYEQY
-	TRBJ2-7	TRBV7-2	few	ASSRDPTPSYEQY
TRBD2	TRBJ2-1	TRBV28	many	ASSPSLAGGPYNEQF
TRBD1	TRBJ1-4	TRBV27	-	ASSLNRGGGEKLF
-	TRBJ2-7	TRBV7-2	once	ASSLGGHTVYEQY
TRBD2	TRBJ2-3	TRBV24-1	-	ATSDTAGGTDTQY
-	TRBJ1-2	TRBV27	-	ASSLSINYGYT
-	TRBJ2-7	TRBV7-2	once	AGSRDGTYEQY
TRBD2	TRBJ2-1	TRBV7-2	-	ASSLSGRGIYNEQF
TRBD1	TRBJ2-1	TRBV12-3/TRBV12-4	-	AGGRGSNEQF
-	TRBJ2-7	TRBV19	-	ASGVWGRYEQY
-	TRBJ1-1	TRBV6-5	few	ASSSVVSEGGAF
-	TRBJ2-1	TRBV3-1	-	TSSQSTRGYSEQF
TRBD2	TRBJ2-1	TRBV6-5	-	ACTKLAGNYEQF
TRBD2	TRBJ2-3	TRBV6-1	-	ASSVTSGGMDTQY
-	TRBJ1-2	TRBV9	-	ASSVGVTGNYGYT
-	TRBJ2-5	TRBV20-1	few	SARKPGVRQETQY
-	TRBJ2-6	TRBV4-1	-	ASTIISGANVLT
-	TRBJ2-5	TRBV20-1	-	SVDAGGVWETQY
TRBD1	TRBJ1-2	TRBV6-5	-	ASQRQSGQLNYGYT
TRBD1	TRBJ2-7	TRBV18	-	ASSDRERSYEQY
TRBD1	TRBJ1-2	TRBV12-3/TRBV12-4	many	ASRGTAQYRYT
-	TRBJ2-1	TRBV5-1	few	ASSLGRDREQF
-	TRBJ2-1	TRBV21-1	few	ASSTVRDRGSYNEQF
-	TRBJ2-5	TRBV7-2	-	VTGAVGGANQETQY
-	TRBJ2-5	TRBV5-5	-	ASSLSLLETQY
-	TRBJ2-7	TRBV3-1	-	ASSQGTVYEQY
TRBD1	TRBJ2-7	TRBV3-1	-	AGSQRNRGYEQY
TRBD1	TRBJ1-5	TRBV7-2	-	ASSPTTGARQPQH
-	TRBJ1-5	TRBV2	many	ASRQGYQPQH
TRBD1	TRBJ2-7	TRBV11-2	-	ASSFTRDRAPFFYEQY
-	TRBJ1-4	TRBV7-9	-	ASSPRGIRDTSTNEKLF
-	TRBJ2-5	TRBV28	many	ASRTGLETQY
-	TRBJ2-5	TRBV5-1	-	ASSLDSVRGNEQY
-	TRBJ1-5	TRBV12-3/TRBV12-4	few	ASRQGHVGDQPQH
TRBD2	TRBJ2-1	TRBV5-1	few	ASLGLAGGPRNEQF
-	TRBJ2-5	TRBV6-5	-	ASSYERETQY
-	TRBJ1-1	TRBV28	-	ASSLTGPRRSEAF
TRBD2	TRBJ2-7	TRBV7-2	many	ASSQGLLSYEQY
-	TRBJ2-3	TRBV4-3	few	ANARREKLAQDSTDTQY
-	TRBJ2-1	TRBV10-3	few	AISDPGGRETSGVGEQF
-	TRBJ2-3	TRBV18	few	ASSPDRDTQY
TRBD2	TRBJ2-1	TRBV29-1	many	SVPGLAGLYNEQF
TRBD1	TRBJ2-6	TRBV7-9	many	ASSPRGPSGANVLT
-	TRBJ1-2	TRBV29-1	many	SGAEGGGYT
-	TRBJ1-5	TRBV5-5	few	ASSFLHDSNQPQH
TRBD1	TRBJ1-5	TRBV6-4	many	ASSGTADQPQH
-	TRBJ1-1	TRBV10-3	-	AIRDTQGPVTEAF
TRBD2	TRBJ2-4	TRBV12-3/TRBV12-4	-	ASRLTSGGAKAKNIQY
-	TRBJ1-2	TRBV3-1	few	ASSPTDGGYT
-	TRBJ2-7	TRBV29-1	many	SVENSLGSYEQY
-	TRBJ1-5	TRBV18	-	ASSQDWNQPQH
TRBD2	TRBJ2-1	TRBV5-1	-	ASRGAGTSGYNEQF
TRBD2	TRBJ2-1	TRBV27	few	ASSVRLAGDDNEQF
-	TRBJ2-1	TRBV7-3	many	ASSETRGNEQF
-	TRBJ2-3	TRBV5-1	few	ASSAGTNGDTQY
-	TRBJ2-4	TRBV29-1	few	SVEDGTTDPNIQY
TRBD1	TRBJ2-5	TRBV2	-	ASSHRGGETQY